The sequence of this T cell receptor (beta chain) was determined in a study of T cell responses to AZD1222 COVID-19 vaccine. Study outcomes and limitations: Donors, mostly white British, included more females; clonal diversity was possibly underestimated.

Germline lookup yields CDR1 KGHDR and CDR2 SFDVKD. CDR3 length: 16 residues. The germline V and J ends were trimmed by 0 bases and 0 bases, with 9 bases remaining between them. With regard to this clone: Its antigen is undetermined.

The method was immunoSEQ multiplex PCR; TCRdb's version includes in-frame clones alone and lacks a portion of them. The profile shows some 140,000 clones, less than 90% of them singletons. The material sequenced was peripheral blood, taken on day 0 of AZD1222 vaccination. The rearrangement uses TRBV24-1 and TRBJ2-3; D not certain. The clonotype was recovered from an adult in good health. This CDR3 is CATSDLGGGSTDTQYF. In DNA form, the CDR3 reads TGTGCCACCAGTGATTTGGGCGGTGGGAGCACAGATACGCAGTATTTT.